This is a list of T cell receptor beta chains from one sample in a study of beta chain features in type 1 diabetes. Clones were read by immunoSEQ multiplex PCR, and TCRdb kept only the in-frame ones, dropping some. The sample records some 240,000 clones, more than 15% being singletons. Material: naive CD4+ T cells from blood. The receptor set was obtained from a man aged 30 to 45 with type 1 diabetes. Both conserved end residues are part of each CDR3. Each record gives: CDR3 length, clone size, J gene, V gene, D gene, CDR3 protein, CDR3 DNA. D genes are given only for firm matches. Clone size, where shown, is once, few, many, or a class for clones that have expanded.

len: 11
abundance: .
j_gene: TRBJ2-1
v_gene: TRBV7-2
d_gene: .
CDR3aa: CASSFMSEQFF
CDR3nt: TGTGCCAGCAGCTTTATGAGTGAGCAGTTCTTC

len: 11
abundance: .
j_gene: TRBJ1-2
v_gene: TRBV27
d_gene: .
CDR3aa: CASSLLNGYTF
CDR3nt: TGTGCCAGCAGTCTCCTTAATGGCTACACCTTC

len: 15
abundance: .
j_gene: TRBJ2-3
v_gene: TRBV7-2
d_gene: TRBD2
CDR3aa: CASSFGTSGSTTQYF
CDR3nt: TGTGCCAGCAGCTTCGGGACTAGCGGGAGCACTACGCAGTATTTT

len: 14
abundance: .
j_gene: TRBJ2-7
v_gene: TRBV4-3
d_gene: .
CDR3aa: CASSRDAAAYEQYF
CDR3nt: TGCGCCAGCAGCCGGGACGCAGCGGCCTACGAGCAGTACTTC

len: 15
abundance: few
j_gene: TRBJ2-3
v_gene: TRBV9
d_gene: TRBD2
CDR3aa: CASSVEREGTDTQYF
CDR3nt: TGTGCCAGCAGCGTGGAGCGGGAGGGCACAGATACGCAGTATTTT

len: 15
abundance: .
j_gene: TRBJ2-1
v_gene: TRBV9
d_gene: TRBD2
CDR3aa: CASSVSTSGSNEQFF
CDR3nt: TGTGCCAGCAGCGTCTCGACTAGCGGGAGCAATGAGCAGTTCTTC

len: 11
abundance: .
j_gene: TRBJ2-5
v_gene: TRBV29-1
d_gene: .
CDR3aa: CSTNPQETQYF
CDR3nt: TGCAGCACCAATCCCCAAGAGACCCAGTACTTC

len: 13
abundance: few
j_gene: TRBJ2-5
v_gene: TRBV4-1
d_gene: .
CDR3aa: CASSRLEAETQYF
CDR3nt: TGCGCCAGCAGCCGACTAGAAGCAGAGACCCAGTACTTC

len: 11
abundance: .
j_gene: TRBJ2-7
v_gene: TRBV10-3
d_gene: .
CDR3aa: CAISTSYEQYF
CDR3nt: TGTGCCATCAGTACCAGCTACGAGCAGTACTTC

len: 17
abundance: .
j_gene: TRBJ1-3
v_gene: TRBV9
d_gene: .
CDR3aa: CASSVPPARAPGNTIYF
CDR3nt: TGTGCCAGCAGCGTACCCCCAGCTAGGGCGCCTGGAAACACCATATATTTT

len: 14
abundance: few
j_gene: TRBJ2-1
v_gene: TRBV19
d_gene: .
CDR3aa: CASSIVGSNNEQFF
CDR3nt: TGTGCCAGTAGTATAGTTGGCTCTAACAATGAGCAGTTCTTC

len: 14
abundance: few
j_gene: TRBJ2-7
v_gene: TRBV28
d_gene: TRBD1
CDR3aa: CASSIRTGTYEQYF
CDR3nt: TGTGCCAGCAGTATCCGGACAGGGACCTACGAGCAGTACTTC

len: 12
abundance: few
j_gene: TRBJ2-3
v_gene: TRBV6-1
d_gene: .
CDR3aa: CASSHIADTQYF
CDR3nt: TGTGCCAGCAGTCACATTGCAGATACGCAGTATTTT

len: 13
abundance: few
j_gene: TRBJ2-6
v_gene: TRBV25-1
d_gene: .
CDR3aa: CASIMSGANVLTF
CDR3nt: TGTGCCAGCATTATGTCTGGGGCCAACGTCCTGACTTTC

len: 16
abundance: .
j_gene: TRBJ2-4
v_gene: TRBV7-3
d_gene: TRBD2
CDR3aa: CASSLSSGSGQNIQYF
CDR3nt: TGTGCCAGCAGCTTATCTAGCGGGAGCGGCCAAAACATTCAGTACTTC

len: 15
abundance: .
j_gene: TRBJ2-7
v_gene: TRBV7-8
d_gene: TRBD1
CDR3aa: CASSLGGGSHYEQYF
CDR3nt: TGTGCCAGCAGCTTAGGAGGGGGCTCCCACTACGAGCAGTACTTC

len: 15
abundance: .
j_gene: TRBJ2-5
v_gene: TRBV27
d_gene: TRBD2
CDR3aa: CASTTHSSGRETQYF
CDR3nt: TGTGCCAGCACCACCCATTCCAGCGGGAGAGAGACCCAGTACTTC

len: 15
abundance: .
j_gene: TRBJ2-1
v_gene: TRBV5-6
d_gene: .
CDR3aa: CASSLSLGAYNEQFF
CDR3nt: TGTGCCAGCAGCTTGTCCCTTGGGGCCTACAATGAGCAGTTCTTC

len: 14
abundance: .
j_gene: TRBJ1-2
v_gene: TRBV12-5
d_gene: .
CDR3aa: CASGLGLHPGDYTF
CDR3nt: TGTGCTAGTGGTTTGGGCCTTCATCCCGGGGACTACACCTTC

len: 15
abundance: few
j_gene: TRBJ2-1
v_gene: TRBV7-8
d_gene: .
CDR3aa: CASSLARVSTGEQFF
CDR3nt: TGTGCCAGCAGCTTAGCCCGGGTTTCGACGGGTGAGCAGTTCTTC

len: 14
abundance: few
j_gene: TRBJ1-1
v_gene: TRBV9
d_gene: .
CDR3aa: CASSVGEQFTEAFF
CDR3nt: TGTGCCAGCAGCGTAGGGGAGCAGTTCACTGAAGCTTTCTTT

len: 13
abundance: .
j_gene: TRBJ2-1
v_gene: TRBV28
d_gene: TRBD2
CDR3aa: CASSRAGGPGTFF
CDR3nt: TGTGCCAGCAGTCGAGCGGGAGGGCCCGGTACCTTCTTC

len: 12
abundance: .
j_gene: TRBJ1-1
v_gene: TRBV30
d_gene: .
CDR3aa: CAWTRDFTEAFF
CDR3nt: TGTGCCTGGACAAGAGACTTCACTGAAGCTTTCTTT

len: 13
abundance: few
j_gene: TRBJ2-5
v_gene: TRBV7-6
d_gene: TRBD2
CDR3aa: CASSLTSGETQYF
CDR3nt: TGTGCCAGCAGCCTCACTAGCGGCGAGACCCAGTACTTC

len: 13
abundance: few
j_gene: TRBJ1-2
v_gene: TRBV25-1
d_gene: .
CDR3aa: CASSVSGNYGYTF
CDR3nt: TGTGCCAGCAGTGTTTCAGGGAACTATGGCTACACCTTC

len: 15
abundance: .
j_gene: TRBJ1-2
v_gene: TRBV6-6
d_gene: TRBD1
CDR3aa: CASSPPRQGLYGYTF
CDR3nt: TGTGCCAGCAGTCCTCCGAGACAGGGTTTATATGGCTACACCTTC

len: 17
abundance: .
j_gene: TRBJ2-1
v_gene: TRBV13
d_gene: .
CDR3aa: CASSSRFWGVGIHEQFF
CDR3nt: TGTGCCAGCAGCTCCCGTTTTTGGGGAGTTGGGATCCATGAGCAGTTCTTC

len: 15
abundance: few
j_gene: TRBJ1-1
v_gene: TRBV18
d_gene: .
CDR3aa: CASSPGAALDTEAFF
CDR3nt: TGTGCCAGCTCACCGGGAGCCGCTTTGGACACTGAAGCTTTCTTT

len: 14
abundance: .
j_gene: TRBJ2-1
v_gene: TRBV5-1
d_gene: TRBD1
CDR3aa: CASSLQGVANEQFF
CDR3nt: TGCGCCAGCAGCTTACAGGGGGTAGCCAATGAGCAGTTCTTC

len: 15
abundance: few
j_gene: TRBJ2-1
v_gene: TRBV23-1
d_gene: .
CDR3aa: CASSQSKLTYNEQFF
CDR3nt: TGCGCCAGCAGTCAATCGAAGCTCACCTACAATGAGCAGTTCTTC

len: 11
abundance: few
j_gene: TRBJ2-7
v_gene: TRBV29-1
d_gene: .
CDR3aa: CSVGRVGEQYF
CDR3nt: TGCAGCGTTGGCAGGGTTGGGGAGCAGTACTTC

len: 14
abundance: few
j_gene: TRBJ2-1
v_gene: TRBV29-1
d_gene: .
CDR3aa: CSVAWLARYNEQFF
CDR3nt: TGCAGCGTTGCGTGGCTAGCGCGCTACAATGAGCAGTTCTTC

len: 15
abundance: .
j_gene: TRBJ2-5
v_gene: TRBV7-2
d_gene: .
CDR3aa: CASSLALGGVETQYF
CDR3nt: TGTGCCAGCAGCTTAGCGCTGGGGGGCGTCGAGACCCAGTACTTC